The T cell receptor (beta chain) under discussion was sequenced for a study of T cell responses to AZD1222 COVID-19 vaccine. In the study overall: Analyses pooled second doses at about 4 or about 12 weeks. Study-wide findings and caveats: Among those given AZD1222, only 6 or 7 were seropositive at baseline.

As for this clone: The target antigen is unknown.

Libraries were prepared by immunoSEQ multiplex PCR; TCRdb keeps only in-frame clonotypes and omits some of them. The sample lists 120,000 to 150,000 clones, roughly 90% occurring once. Trimming pared 4 bases from V and 3 bases from J, leaving 9 bases between. This CDR3 comprises 13 residues. CDR1 is SGHNT and CDR2 is YENEEA in the germline V gene. The receptor was derived from an adult in good health. V is TRBV11-3 and J is TRBJ1-1; no reliable D call. The material was peripheral blood, obtained on day 0 of AZD1222 vaccination. The CDR3 nucleotides read TGTGCCAGCAGCTATAACGGCTACACTGAAGCTTTCTTT. Translating gives CASSYNGYTEAFF.